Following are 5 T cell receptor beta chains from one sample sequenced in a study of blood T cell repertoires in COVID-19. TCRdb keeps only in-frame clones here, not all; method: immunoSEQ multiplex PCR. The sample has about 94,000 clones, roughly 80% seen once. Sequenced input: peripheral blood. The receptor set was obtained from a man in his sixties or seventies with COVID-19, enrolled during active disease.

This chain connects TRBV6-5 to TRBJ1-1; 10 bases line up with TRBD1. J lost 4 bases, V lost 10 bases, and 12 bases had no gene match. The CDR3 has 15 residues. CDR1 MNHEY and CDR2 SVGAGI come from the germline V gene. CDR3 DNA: TGTGCCACCAGCAGGGGGACAGGGGCAACCACTGAAGCTTTCTTT. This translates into CATSRGTGATTEAFF.

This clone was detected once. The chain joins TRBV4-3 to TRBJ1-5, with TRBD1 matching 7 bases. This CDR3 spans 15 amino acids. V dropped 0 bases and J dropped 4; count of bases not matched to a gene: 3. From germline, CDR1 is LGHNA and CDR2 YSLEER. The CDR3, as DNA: TGCGCCAGCAGCCAAGACAGGGGGAAGAATCAGCCCCAGCATTTT. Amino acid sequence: CASSQDRGKNQPQHF.

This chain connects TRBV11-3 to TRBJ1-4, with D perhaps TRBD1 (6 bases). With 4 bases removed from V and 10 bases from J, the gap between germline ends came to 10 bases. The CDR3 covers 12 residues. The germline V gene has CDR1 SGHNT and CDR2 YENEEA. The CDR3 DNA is TGTGCCAGCAGCTCCTCAGGGGTAAAACTGTTTTTT. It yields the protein CASSSSGVKLFF.

The CDR3 sequence: CASSVGSQQFF. In DNA, the CDR3 is TGTGCCAGCAGCGTAGGTTCTCAGCAGTTCTTC. The chain employs TRBV9 and TRBJ2-1; D gene unclear. The CDR3 is 11 residues long. Germline V gene lookup returns CDR1 SGDLS and CDR2 YYNGEE. The V and J ends lost 0 bases and 11 bases respectively, with 6 bases between them.

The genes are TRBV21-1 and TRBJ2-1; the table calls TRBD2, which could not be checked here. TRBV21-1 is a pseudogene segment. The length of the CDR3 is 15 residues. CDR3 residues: CDPGGGGAYYNEQFF. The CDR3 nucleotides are TGCGACCCCGGGGGCGGGGGGGCATATTACAATGAGCAGTTCTTC.